This entry lists 4 T cell receptor beta chains sequenced from one sample in a study of T cells in tuberculosis. The repertoire was sequenced with immunoSEQ multiplex PCR; TCRdb's copy has only in-frame clones and lacks some. Found here are some 26,000 clones, around 94% of them singletons; the top ten hold 17%. The sequenced sample was PBMCs. The receptors stem from a donor aged 10-29 years with latent tuberculosis or without tuberculosis infection. Some clones in this sample may be carry-over from other donors' samples.

V gene TRBV19 combines with J gene TRBJ2-5, with 11 bases fitting TRBD2. This CDR3 comprises 14 residues. Germline assignment: CDR1 LNHDA and CDR2 SQIVND (reference sequence). Trimming cost V 6 bases and J 1 base; bases outside gene matches: 1. CDR3: CASSGTSGQETQYF. As DNA, the CDR3 is TGTGCCAGTAGCGGGACTAGCGGCCAAGAGACCCAGTACTTC. Filled out from reference TRBV19 and TRBJ2-5, the complete variable domain reads DGGITQSPKYLFRKEGQNVTLSCEQNLNHDAMYWYRQDPGQGLRLIYYSQIVNDFQKGDIAEGYSVSREKKESFPLTVTSAQKNPTAFYLCASSGTSGQETQYFGPGTRLLVL.

The V gene is TRBV7-6, the J gene TRBJ2-7; TRBD1 matches at 8 bases. Germline V lookup: CDR1 SGHVS, CDR2 FNYEAQ. The CDR3 has 14 residues. V lost 1 base, J lost 5 bases, and 4 bases stayed unmatched. The DNA for the CDR3 is TGTGCCAGCAGCTTAGGGGGACAGGTGAACGAGCAGTACTTC. Residues: CASSLGGQVNEQYF. Full variable domain (missing parts from reference TRBV7-6 and TRBJ2-7): GAGVSQSPRYKVTKRGQDVALRCDPISGHVSLYWYRQALGQGPEFLTYFNYEAQQDKSGLPNDRFSAERPEGSISTLTIQRTEQRDSAMYRCASSLGGQVNEQYFGPGTRLTVT.

This clone was found once. The chain combines TRBV11-2 with TRBJ2-2; D call uncertain. V lost 5 bases, J lost 6 bases, and 16 bases lay in between. Germline V gene data show CDR1 as SGHAT and CDR2 as FQNNGV. CDR3 size: 15 residues. DNA for the CDR3: TGTGCCAGCAGCACCGTTTTCGGGTCGCCCGGGGAGCTGTTTTTT. It specifies CASSTVFGSPGELFF.

The CDR3 protein is CASSSGKGGPNEQFF. The CDR3 DNA is TGTGCCAGCAGTTCAGGGAAGGGAGGGCCTAATGAGCAGTTCTTC. The chain uses TRBV6-5 and TRBJ2-1; 7 bases align to TRBD2. Germline V gives CDR1 MNHEY, CDR2 SVGAGI. V shed 4 bases, J shed 7 bases, and the junction held 10 bases outside the gene matches. The CDR3 spans 15 residues.